Listed below are T cell receptor beta chains from one sample, sequenced in a study of regulatory T cells in long-lasting Graves disease. TCRdb reanalysed the multiplex PCR reads using MiXCR and keeps one entry per CDR3 protein. The sample lists over 650,000 distinct CDR3 sequences; around 30% were seen once. This material consisted of peripheral blood mononuclear cells (PBMCs), taken when the disease was refractory, from a patient treated with antithyroid drugs. These receptors originate from a female donor with Graves disease. Each CDR3 is given with its conserved first and last residue. D genes are given only for firm matches. Clone size, where shown, is once, few, many, or a class for clones that have expanded.

v_gene: TRBV12-3/TRBV12-4; j_gene: TRBJ1-5; d_gene: -; abundance: few; CDR3aa: CASSPRGRNNQPQHF; CDR3nt: TGTGCCAGCAGTCCCAGGGGAAGAAACAATCAGCCCCAGCATTTT
v_gene: TRBV7-2; j_gene: TRBJ2-7; d_gene: -; abundance: -; CDR3aa: CASSSTSWNLYEQYF; CDR3nt: TGTGCCAGCAGCTCCACTAGCTGGAATCTGTACGAGCAGTACTTC
v_gene: TRBV18; j_gene: TRBJ1-1; d_gene: -; abundance: few; CDR3aa: CASSPLDSYTEAFF; CDR3nt: TGTGCCAGCTCACCACTCGACAGCTACACTGAAGCTTTCTTT
v_gene: TRBV30; j_gene: TRBJ1-5; d_gene: -; abundance: -; CDR3aa: CAWDRGNQPQHF; CDR3nt: TGTGCCTGGGACAGAGGCAATCAGCCCCAGCATTTT
v_gene: TRBV30; j_gene: TRBJ1-1; d_gene: -; abundance: many; CDR3aa: CAWRPVNTEAFF; CDR3nt: TGTGCCTGGAGGCCGGTGAACACTGAAGCTTTCTTT
v_gene: TRBV19; j_gene: TRBJ1-5; d_gene: -; abundance: -; CDR3aa: CASSIGGGAGGQPQHF; CDR3nt: TGTGCCAGTAGTATAGGGGGGGGTGCCGGTGGTCAGCCCCAGCATTTT
v_gene: TRBV6-1; j_gene: TRBJ2-5; d_gene: -; abundance: -; CDR3aa: CASSEAGFGKTQYF; CDR3nt: TGTGCCAGCAGTGAAGCAGGGTTCGGGAAGACCCAGTACTTC
v_gene: TRBV5-1; j_gene: TRBJ1-2; d_gene: TRBD1; abundance: once; CDR3aa: CASGTGTAYGYTF; CDR3nt: TGCGCCAGCGGCACCGGGACAGCCTATGGCTACACCTTC
v_gene: TRBV3-1; j_gene: TRBJ2-7; d_gene: -; abundance: -; CDR3aa: CASSPGLLSYEQYF; CDR3nt: TGTGCCAGCAGCCCGGGACTTCTCTCCTACGAGCAGTACTTC
v_gene: TRBV2; j_gene: TRBJ1-2; d_gene: -; abundance: many; CDR3aa: CASSVEGRGGYTF; CDR3nt: TGTGCCAGCAGTGTGGAGGGGCGCGGTGGCTACACCTTC
v_gene: TRBV27; j_gene: TRBJ2-6; d_gene: -; abundance: -; CDR3aa: CASSPHRAGANVLTF; CDR3nt: TGTGCCAGCAGTCCCCACAGGGCTGGGGCCAACGTCCTGACTTTC
v_gene: TRBV12-3/TRBV12-4; j_gene: TRBJ1-2; d_gene: -; abundance: many; CDR3aa: CASSLGSPGGQHYGYTF; CDR3nt: TGTGCCAGCAGTTTAGGGTCCCCCGGGGGGCAGCACTATGGCTACACCTTC
v_gene: TRBV2; j_gene: TRBJ1-1; d_gene: -; abundance: many; CDR3aa: CARGQINTEAFF; CDR3nt: TGTGCCCGCGGGCAGATAAACACTGAAGCTTTCTTT
v_gene: TRBV9; j_gene: TRBJ2-2; d_gene: -; abundance: -; CDR3aa: CASSVREGASVPNTGELFF; CDR3nt: TGTGCCAGCAGCGTCCGCGAAGGGGCTAGCGTCCCGAACACCGGGGAGCTGTTTTTT
v_gene: TRBV28; j_gene: TRBJ1-1; d_gene: -; abundance: many; CDR3aa: CASSLQPEAFF; CDR3nt: TGTGCCAGCAGTTTACAGCCAGAAGCTTTCTTT
v_gene: TRBV6-2/TRBV6-3; j_gene: TRBJ1-4; d_gene: -; abundance: many; CDR3aa: CASRQQGDNEKLFF; CDR3nt: TGTGCCAGCAGACAACAGGGCGACAATGAAAAACTGTTTTTT
v_gene: TRBV12-3/TRBV12-4; j_gene: TRBJ2-7; d_gene: -; abundance: -; CDR3aa: CASSSTHEQYF; CDR3nt: TGTGCCAGTTCGAGTACCCACGAGCAGTACTTC
v_gene: TRBV6-1; j_gene: TRBJ2-1; d_gene: TRBD1; abundance: -; CDR3aa: CASSNTRDRGDEQFF; CDR3nt: TGTGCCAGCAGTAACACCCGGGACAGGGGGGATGAGCAGTTCTTC
v_gene: TRBV29-1; j_gene: TRBJ1-3; d_gene: -; abundance: -; CDR3aa: CSVGHRADSGNTIYF; CDR3nt: TGCAGCGTTGGCCACAGGGCTGACTCTGGAAACACCATATATTTT